This TCR beta chain came from a study of blood T cell repertoires in COVID-19. About the study: Acute and convalescent COVID-19 samples came from the United States, Italy and Spain.

This CDR3 is 12 amino acids long. V lost 1 base and J 5 bases, leaving 6 bases between the germline ends. Germline CDR1 reads MGHRA; CDR2 reads YSYEKL. The method was immunoSEQ multiplex PCR; TCRdb's version includes in-frame clones alone and lacks a portion of them. The sample includes over 450,000 clones, 85% to 90% of them seen just once. V gene TRBV4-1 combines with J gene TRBJ2-7; no definite D call. Material for sequencing was peripheral blood. This receptor was taken from a woman in her forties or fifties with COVID-19, enrolled during active disease. The chain's CDR3 is CASSQVADEQYF. CDR3 DNA sequence: TGCGCCAGCAGCCAAGTAGCTGACGAGCAGTACTTC.